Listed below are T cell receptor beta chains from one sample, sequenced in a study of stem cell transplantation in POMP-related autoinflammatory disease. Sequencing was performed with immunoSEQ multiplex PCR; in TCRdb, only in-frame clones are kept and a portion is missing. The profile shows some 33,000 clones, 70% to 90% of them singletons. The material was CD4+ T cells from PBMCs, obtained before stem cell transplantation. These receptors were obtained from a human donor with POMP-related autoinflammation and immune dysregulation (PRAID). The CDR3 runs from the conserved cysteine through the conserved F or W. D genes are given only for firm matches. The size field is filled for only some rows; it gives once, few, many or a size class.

CDR3 protein: CASSRTPGTGNYGYTF; CDR3 DNA: TGCGCCAGCAGCCGGACCCCAGGGACGGGTAACTATGGCTACACCTTC; V gene: TRBV4-1; D gene: .; clone size: .; J gene: TRBJ1-2
CDR3 protein: CASSITGNYGYTF; CDR3 DNA: TGTGCCAGTAGTATTACAGGGAACTATGGCTACACCTTC; V gene: TRBV19; D gene: .; clone size: .; J gene: TRBJ1-2
CDR3 protein: CATSREGQGAEKLFF; CDR3 DNA: TGTGCCACCAGCAGAGAGGGACAGGGGGCTGAAAAACTGTTTTTT; V gene: TRBV15; D gene: TRBD1; clone size: .; J gene: TRBJ1-4
CDR3 protein: CASSYNRGTEAFF; CDR3 DNA: TGTGCCAGCAGTTACAACCGGGGGACTGAAGCTTTCTTT; V gene: TRBV6-5; D gene: .; clone size: .; J gene: TRBJ1-1
CDR3 protein: CASGPHFISRGRGYGYTF; CDR3 DNA: TGTGCTAGTGGTCCACATTTTATCTCGCGGGGGCGCGGCTATGGCTACACCTTC; V gene: TRBV12-5; D gene: .; clone size: .; J gene: TRBJ1-2
CDR3 protein: CASSDPDRADYEQYF; CDR3 DNA: TGTGCCAGCAGTGACCCTGACAGGGCAGACTACGAGCAGTACTTC; V gene: TRBV6-1; D gene: TRBD1; clone size: once; J gene: TRBJ2-7
CDR3 protein: CASSLEAGGRIEQFF; CDR3 DNA: TGCGCCAGCAGCTTGGAAGCGGGGGGGCGAATTGAGCAGTTCTTC; V gene: TRBV5-1; D gene: TRBD2; clone size: once; J gene: TRBJ2-1
CDR3 protein: CASRNTAQPQHF; CDR3 DNA: TGTGCCAGCAGAAATACAGCTCAGCCCCAGCATTTT; V gene: TRBV6-1; D gene: .; clone size: .; J gene: TRBJ1-5
CDR3 protein: CASSLQSTDTQYF; CDR3 DNA: TGCGCCAGCAGCTTGCAGAGCACAGATACGCAGTATTTT; V gene: TRBV5-1; D gene: .; clone size: once; J gene: TRBJ2-3
CDR3 protein: CASSPVTGNIGNTEAFF; CDR3 DNA: TGTGCCAGCTCACCAGTGACAGGGAACATAGGAAACACTGAAGCTTTCTTT; V gene: TRBV18; D gene: TRBD1; clone size: .; J gene: TRBJ1-1
CDR3 protein: CASSLGWTGGPDTQYF; CDR3 DNA: TGCGCCAGCAGCTTGGGATGGACAGGGGGCCCAGATACGCAGTATTTT; V gene: TRBV5-1; D gene: TRBD1; clone size: .; J gene: TRBJ2-3
CDR3 protein: CASSLGTGVEDGYTF; CDR3 DNA: TGCGCCAGCAGCTTGGGGACAGGGGTCGAAGATGGCTACACCTTC; V gene: TRBV5-1; D gene: TRBD1; clone size: .; J gene: TRBJ1-2
CDR3 protein: CASSFDRGTNYGYTF; CDR3 DNA: TGTGCCAGCAGTTTCGACAGGGGGACAAACTATGGCTACACCTTC; V gene: TRBV11-2; D gene: TRBD1; clone size: .; J gene: TRBJ1-2